The present entry profiles one T cell receptor (beta chain) with its context. CDR3 length equals 14 residues. Germline loops: CDR1 LGHDT, CDR2 YNNKEL (reference sequence). V gave up 4 bases and J gave up 8 bases; unmatched junction bases: 4. The data stem from a study of blood T cell repertoires in COVID-19. Sequenced by immunoSEQ multiplex PCR; TCRdb stores in-frame clones only, minus some. The data hold about 280,000 clones, with 70% to 90% observed a single time. The chain uses TRBV3-1 (or the pseudogene TRBV3-2) and TRBJ2-1, with 11 bases aligning to TRBD2. The source is a man over 45 with active or convalescent COVID-19. The specimen was peripheral blood. In nucleotides, the CDR3 is TGTGCCAGCAGCCTTAGCGGGAGGGCCGATGAGCAGTTCTTC. Its protein is CASSLSGRADEQFF.